Reported below is one TCR beta chain. Antigen unknown. The data were taken from a study of shared clonotypes between healthy human individuals. Overall study: Aged 18 to 49, the donors were a couple of women and three men. Whole-study results and caveats: Among donors, clonotype sharing was expected to be affected by sequencing depth. Researchers sampled only blood; tissue repertoires likely differ.

Germline V lookup: CDR1 KGHSH, CDR2 LQKENI. The CDR3 is 18 amino acids. V trimming: 2 bases; J trimming: 4 bases; junction bases outside the gene matches: 12. Replicate PCRs run on sorted subsets employed roughly 190 ng DNA, tens of thousands of T cell genomes. The repertoire was sequenced with immunoSEQ multiplex PCR; TCRdb's copy has only in-frame clones and lacks some. The sample has about 700,000 clones, about 91% seen once. Naive CD8 isolation took CD45RO-negative cells positively selected for CCR7 and excluded terminally differentiated effector memory CD45RA+ cells. The TCR originated in a man younger than 40 in good health. What was sequenced was naive CD8+ T cells sorted from blood. V and J are TRBV18 and TRBJ2-3; 10 nucleotides match TRBD2. The CDR3 loop reads CASSPSIASSGSADTQYF. CDR3 DNA sequence: TGTGCCAGCTCACCAAGTATTGCCTCTAGCGGGAGCGCAGATACGCAGTATTTT.